These T cell receptor beta chains were read from a single sample in a study of T cell clones after liver transplantation. The assay was immunoSEQ multiplex PCR, and TCRdb's table has in-frame clones only and misses some. The sample contains around 120,000 clones, about nine tenths of which appear only once. The input for sequencing was CD4+ T cells from blood, taken 12 months after liver transplant. These receptors were taken from a human patient who received a liver transplant. Some T cells may arise from the graft donor. Both conserved end residues are part of each CDR3. Fields, in order: V gene, CDR3 length, D gene, J gene, clone size, CDR3 DNA, CDR3 protein. D genes are given only for firm matches. Only some rows state a clone size, as once, few, many or a class for expanded clones.

TRBV15,15,.,TRBJ2-3,.,TGTGCCACCAGCAGAGAAGACAGACAAACAGATACGCAGTATTTT,CATSREDRQTDTQYF
TRBV11-3,13,.,TRBJ1-1,.,TGTGCCAGCTCCTGGGAAACGAACACTGAAGCTTTCTTT,CASSWETNTEAFF
TRBV5-4,15,.,TRBJ2-6,.,TGTGCCAGCAGCTTGTCGGTACCTGGGGCCAACGTCCTGACTTTC,CASSLSVPGANVLTF
TRBV11-3,14,.,TRBJ2-2,once,TGTGCCAGCAGCTTAGGGGGCCCCCGGGGGGAGCTGTTTTTT,CASSLGGPRGELFF
TRBV7-7,15,.,TRBJ2-1,.,TGTGCTAGCAGCTTAGCGCCGGGACACCACAATGAGCAGTTCTTC,CASSLAPGHHNEQFF
TRBV6-6,14,TRBD1,TRBJ1-4,.,TGTGCCAGCAGTTCGACAGGGTTGGATGAAAAACTGTTTTTT,CASSSTGLDEKLFF
TRBV29-1,13,.,TRBJ1-1,.,TGCAGCGCCACCCGGACAGTGAACACTGAAGCTTTCTTT,CSATRTVNTEAFF
TRBV7-8,15,TRBD2,TRBJ2-7,.,TGTGCCAGCAGCAAATGGGCCGGGACTAGCGACGAGCAGTACTTC,CASSKWAGTSDEQYF
TRBV6-5,14,TRBD2,TRBJ2-7,.,TGTGCCAGCAGTGTAGCGGGGACCGCTTACGAGCAGTACTTC,CASSVAGTAYEQYF
TRBV19,16,.,TRBJ1-1,.,TGTGCCAGTACCCCTCCCCGGGGGGGCAGTTTCACTGAAGCTTTCTTT,CASTPPRGGSFTEAFF
TRBV23-1,17,TRBD2,TRBJ2-1,.,TGCGCCAGCAGTCAATCGGGTGGTAGCGGGAGCGACAATGAGCAGTTCTTC,CASSQSGGSGSDNEQFF
TRBV28,16,.,TRBJ1-3,.,TGTGCCAGCAGTTTACCCCCCGACTACTCTGGAAACACCATATATTTT,CASSLPPDYSGNTIYF
TRBV30,14,.,TRBJ2-5,.,TGTGCCTGGAACCAAGGGCATGAGTGGGAGACCCAGTACTTC,CAWNQGHEWETQYF
TRBV30,13,.,TRBJ1-2,.,TGTGCCTGGAGTGTAGGAGAGAACTATGGCTACACCTTC,CAWSVGENYGYTF
TRBV11-3,14,TRBD1,TRBJ2-5,.,TGTGCCAGCAGCCGACAGGGGGAACGAGAGACCCAGTACTTC,CASSRQGERETQYF
TRBV7-3,17,.,TRBJ2-6,.,TGTGCCAGCAGCTTATCAGGAGGGGTATCCGGGGCCAACGTCCTGACTTTC,CASSLSGGVSGANVLTF
TRBV7-2,13,.,TRBJ2-5,.,TGTGCCAGCAGCTTGCAGGGCCCAGAGACCCAGTACTTC,CASSLQGPETQYF
TRBV4-1,15,TRBD2,TRBJ2-5,once,TGCGCCAGCAGAGAGACTAGCGGGTACCTGGAGACCCAGTACTTC,CASRETSGYLETQYF
TRBV6-5,14,TRBD1,TRBJ1-2,.,TGTGCCAGCAGTAGCCGACAGGGAGACTATGGCTACACCTTC,CASSSRQGDYGYTF
TRBV19,13,.,TRBJ2-3,.,TGTGCCAGTAGTAAAGCGGTCACAGATACGCAGTATTTT,CASSKAVTDTQYF
TRBV5-1,16,TRBD1,TRBJ2-1,.,TGCGCCAGCAGCTTAAGGGCAGGGGGCGCGAACAATGAGCAGTTCTTC,CASSLRAGGANNEQFF
TRBV27,16,TRBD2,TRBJ2-7,.,TGTGCCAGCAGCCCCCGGGGGGGGGTGCCCACCTACGAGCAGTACTTC,CASSPRGGVPTYEQYF
TRBV19,13,.,TRBJ2-3,.,TGTGCCAGTACCTATTTCGGCACAGATACGCAGTATTTT,CASTYFGTDTQYF
TRBV11-2,14,.,TRBJ1-1,.,TGTGCCAGCAGCTTGGACAGAGATTACACTGAAGCTTTCTTT,CASSLDRDYTEAFF
TRBV19,15,TRBD1,TRBJ1-4,.,TGTGCCAGTAGTCCTCGGGACAGGGGAGGCGGAAAACTGTTTTTT,CASSPRDRGGGKLFF
TRBV9,15,.,TRBJ1-2,.,TGTGCCAGCAGCCTAGCGGGAGACAGCCCCTATGGCTACACCTTC,CASSLAGDSPYGYTF
TRBV4-2,18,.,TRBJ1-3,.,TGTGCCAGCAGCTCAAGTCCCCGGGTGCAAGGGGGTGGAAACACCATATATTTT,CASSSSPRVQGGGNTIYF
TRBV5-4,16,.,TRBJ1-3,.,TGTGCCAGCAGCTTGGATAATGGCCTCTCTGGAAACACCATATATTTT,CASSLDNGLSGNTIYF
TRBV5-1,13,.,TRBJ2-7,.,TGCGCCAGCAGCTTGGCGACTTCCTACGAGCAGTACTTC,CASSLATSYEQYF
TRBV30,13,.,TRBJ1-2,.,TGTGCCTGGAGAATAACAGGGTCGCGTGGCTACACCTTC,CAWRITGSRGYTF
TRBV4-3,13,.,TRBJ2-7,once,TGCGCCAGCAGCCAGGACCTCCAGGGCGCGCAGTACTTC,CASSQDLQGAQYF
TRBV12-5,13,.,TRBJ1-5,few,TGTGCTAGTGGTTTGGAACCGAATCAGCCCCAGCATTTT,CASGLEPNQPQHF
TRBV9,14,.,TRBJ2-1,.,TGTGCCAGCAGCGTAGGAAGGATCAACAATGAGCAGTTCTTC,CASSVGRINNEQFF
TRBV6-5,15,TRBD1,TRBJ1-1,.,TGTGCCAGCAGTTGGGACAGTTTAATGAACACTGAAGCTTTCTTT,CASSWDSLMNTEAFF
TRBV5-1,16,.,TRBJ1-4,.,TGCGCCAGCAGCTTGGTAAGGGCGTCCGGGAATGAAAAACTGTTTTTT,CASSLVRASGNEKLFF
TRBV9,16,.,TRBJ2-2,once,TGTGCCAGCAGCGTCGCAGGGAAAGCGAACACCGGGGAGCTGTTTTTT,CASSVAGKANTGELFF
TRBV6-1,13,.,TRBJ2-1,.,TGTGCCAGCAGTGGGGTCAGGGTGAATGAGCAGTTCTTC,CASSGVRVNEQFF
TRBV18,14,.,TRBJ2-1,.,TGTGCCAGCTCACCAGCTGGGGGGCTGAATGAGCAGTTCTTC,CASSPAGGLNEQFF
TRBV6-6,16,TRBD1,TRBJ2-1,.,TGTGCCAGCAGTTACCCAAACAGGGGGCGAGGCTATGAGCAGTTCTTC,CASSYPNRGRGYEQFF
TRBV9,15,.,TRBJ2-1,.,TGTGCCAGCAGCCCCCGGACGGGATCCTACAATGAGCAGTTCTTC,CASSPRTGSYNEQFF
TRBV9,15,TRBD2,TRBJ2-1,once,TGTGCCAGTCAGTCGGGACTAGCGGGAGGAGGTGAGCAGTTCTTC,CASQSGLAGGGEQFF
TRBV11-2,18,.,TRBJ2-3,.,TGTGCCAGCAGCTTAGATAGTGGCGCGGGCCCCAGGCGGGATACGCAGTATTTT,CASSLDSGAGPRRDTQYF